A single T cell receptor (beta chain) is shown here with its context. Its specificity is not known. The source of the sample is a study of OX40 agonist ivuxolimab in advanced cancers. Study overall: Cancers in dose escalation were hepatocellular, melanoma, renal cell and head and neck.

CDR3 size: 15 residues. CDR1 is SGHRS and CDR2 is YFSETQ in the germline V gene. Trimming stripped 0 bases from V and 8 bases from J, with 12 bases between. Study findings and constraints: Compared with CD4+, CD8+ T cells on average had more expanded clones.

Measured with immunoSEQ multiplex PCR; TCRdb has only the in-frame clones, and not every one. The profile shows about 53,000 clones, 60% to 80% of them singletons. The genes are TRBV5-1 and TRBJ1-6; tentatively, D is TRBD1 (5 bases). The sequencing used CD4+ or CD8+ T cells sorted from blood, collected in a trial of the OX40 agonist ivuxolimab. This receptor was identified in an adult with an advanced solid tumor such as melanoma, head and neck, liver or kidney cancer. CDR3 residues: CASSLDHRPYSPLHF. The CDR3 DNA is TGCGCCAGCAGCTTGGATCACAGGCCCTATTCACCCCTCCACTTT.